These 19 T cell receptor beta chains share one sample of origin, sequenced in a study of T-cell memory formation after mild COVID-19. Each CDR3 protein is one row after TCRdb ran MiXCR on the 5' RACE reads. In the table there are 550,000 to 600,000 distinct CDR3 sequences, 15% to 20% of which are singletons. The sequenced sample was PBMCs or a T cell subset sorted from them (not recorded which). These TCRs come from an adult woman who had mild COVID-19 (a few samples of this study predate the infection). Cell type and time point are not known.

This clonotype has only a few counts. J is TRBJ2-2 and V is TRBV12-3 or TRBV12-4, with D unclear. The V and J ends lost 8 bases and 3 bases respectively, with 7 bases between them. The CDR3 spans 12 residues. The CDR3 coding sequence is TGTGCCAGCCTCAGCTACACCGGGGAGCTGTTTTTT. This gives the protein CASLSYTGELFF.

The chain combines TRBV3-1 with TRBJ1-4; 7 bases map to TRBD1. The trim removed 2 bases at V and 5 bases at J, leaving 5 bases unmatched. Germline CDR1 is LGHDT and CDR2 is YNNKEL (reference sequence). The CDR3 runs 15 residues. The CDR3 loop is CASSQNRGPNEKLFF. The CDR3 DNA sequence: TGTGCCAGCAGCCAAAACAGGGGCCCAAATGAAAAACTGTTTTTT.

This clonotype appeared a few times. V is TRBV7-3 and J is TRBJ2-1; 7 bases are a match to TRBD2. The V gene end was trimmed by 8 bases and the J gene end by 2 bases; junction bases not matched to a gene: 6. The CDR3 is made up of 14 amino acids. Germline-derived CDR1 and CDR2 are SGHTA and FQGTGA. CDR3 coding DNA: TGTGCCAGCGGCGGGGGTAGTACCTACAATGAGCAGTTCTTC. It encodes CASGGGSTYNEQFF.

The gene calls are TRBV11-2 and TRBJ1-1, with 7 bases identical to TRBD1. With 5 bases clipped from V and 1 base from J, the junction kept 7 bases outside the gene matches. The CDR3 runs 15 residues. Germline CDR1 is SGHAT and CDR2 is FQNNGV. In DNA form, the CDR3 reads TGTGCCAGCAGCCCAGACAGGGAAACGAACACTGAAGCTTTCTTT. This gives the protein CASSPDRETNTEAFF.

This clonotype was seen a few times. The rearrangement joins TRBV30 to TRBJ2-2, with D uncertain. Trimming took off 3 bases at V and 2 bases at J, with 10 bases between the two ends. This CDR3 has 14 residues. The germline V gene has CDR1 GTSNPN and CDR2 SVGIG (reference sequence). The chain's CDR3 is CAWRNRENTGELFF. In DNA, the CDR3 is TGTGCCTGGAGGAACAGAGAAAACACCGGGGAGCTGTTTTTT.

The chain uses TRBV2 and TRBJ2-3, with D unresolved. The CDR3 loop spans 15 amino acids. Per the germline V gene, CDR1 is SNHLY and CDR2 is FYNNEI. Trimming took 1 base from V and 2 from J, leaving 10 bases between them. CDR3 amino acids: CASSEEATSTDTQYF. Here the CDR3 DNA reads TGTGCCAGCAGTGAAGAGGCCACTTCCACAGATACGCAGTATTTT.

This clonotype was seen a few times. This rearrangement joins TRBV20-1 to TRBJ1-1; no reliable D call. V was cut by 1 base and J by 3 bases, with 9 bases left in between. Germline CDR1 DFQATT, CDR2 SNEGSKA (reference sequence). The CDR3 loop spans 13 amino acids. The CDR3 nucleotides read TGCAGTGCTAGAGGGCTCGGGGACACTGAAGCTTTCTTT. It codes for CSARGLGDTEAFF.

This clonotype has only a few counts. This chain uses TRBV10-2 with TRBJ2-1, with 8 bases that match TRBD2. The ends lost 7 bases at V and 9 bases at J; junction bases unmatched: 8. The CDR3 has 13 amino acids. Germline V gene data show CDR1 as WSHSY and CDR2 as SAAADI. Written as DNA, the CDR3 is TGCGCCAGCATTCCGGGAGGGGACGGTGAGCAGTTCTTC. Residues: CASIPGGDGEQFF.

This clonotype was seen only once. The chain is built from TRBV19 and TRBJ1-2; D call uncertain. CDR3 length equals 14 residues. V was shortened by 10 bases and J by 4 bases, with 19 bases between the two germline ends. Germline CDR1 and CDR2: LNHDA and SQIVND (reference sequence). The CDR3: CATQAQSRSYGYTF. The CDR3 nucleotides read TGTGCCACCCAGGCCCAATCAAGAAGCTATGGCTACACCTTC.

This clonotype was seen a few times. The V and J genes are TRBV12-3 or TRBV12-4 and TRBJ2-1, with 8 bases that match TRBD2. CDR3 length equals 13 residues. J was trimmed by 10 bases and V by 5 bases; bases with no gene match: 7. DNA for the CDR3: TGTGCCAGCAGTCTGGGAGCGGGAGTGGAGCAGTTCTTC. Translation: CASSLGAGVEQFF.

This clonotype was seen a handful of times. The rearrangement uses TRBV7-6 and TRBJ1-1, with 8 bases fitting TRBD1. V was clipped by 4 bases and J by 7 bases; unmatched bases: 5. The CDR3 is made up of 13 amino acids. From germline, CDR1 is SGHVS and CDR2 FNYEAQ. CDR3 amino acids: CASSYGQGFEAFF. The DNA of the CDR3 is TGTGCCAGCAGCTACGGACAGGGCTTTGAAGCTTTCTTT.

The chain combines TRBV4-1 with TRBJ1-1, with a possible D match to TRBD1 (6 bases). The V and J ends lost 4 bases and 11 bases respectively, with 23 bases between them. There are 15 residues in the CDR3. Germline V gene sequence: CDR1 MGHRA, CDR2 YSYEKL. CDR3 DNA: TGCGCCAGCAGCCCCACCGGGACACCGTACCGGAGGGCTTTCTTT. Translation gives CASSPTGTPYRRAFF.

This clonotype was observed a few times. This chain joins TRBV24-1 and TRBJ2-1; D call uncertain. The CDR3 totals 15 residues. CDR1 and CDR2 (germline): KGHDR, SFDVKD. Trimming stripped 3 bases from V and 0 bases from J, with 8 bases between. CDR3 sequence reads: CATSDIWSSYNEQFF. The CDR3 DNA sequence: TGTGCCACCAGTGATATATGGAGCTCCTACAATGAGCAGTTCTTC.

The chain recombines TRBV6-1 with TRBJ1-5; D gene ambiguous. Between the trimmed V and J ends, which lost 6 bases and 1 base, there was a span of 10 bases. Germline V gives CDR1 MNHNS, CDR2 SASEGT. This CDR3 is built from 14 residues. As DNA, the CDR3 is TGTGCCAGCAGCCAGTTCGGAAGCAATCAGCCCCAGCATTTT. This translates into CASSQFGSNQPQHF.

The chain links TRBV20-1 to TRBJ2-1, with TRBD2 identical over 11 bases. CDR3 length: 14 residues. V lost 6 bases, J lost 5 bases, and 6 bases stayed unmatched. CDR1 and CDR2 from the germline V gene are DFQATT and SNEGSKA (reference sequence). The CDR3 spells CSARALAGDNEQFF. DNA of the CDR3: TGCAGTGCCAGGGCACTAGCGGGGGACAATGAGCAGTTCTTC.

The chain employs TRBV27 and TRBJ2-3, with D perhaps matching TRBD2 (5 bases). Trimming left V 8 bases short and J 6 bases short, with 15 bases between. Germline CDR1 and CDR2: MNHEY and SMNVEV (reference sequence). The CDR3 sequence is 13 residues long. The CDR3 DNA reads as TGTGCCAGCCGGGATTCCGGGGTCGATACGCAGTATTTT. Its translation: CASRDSGVDTQYF.

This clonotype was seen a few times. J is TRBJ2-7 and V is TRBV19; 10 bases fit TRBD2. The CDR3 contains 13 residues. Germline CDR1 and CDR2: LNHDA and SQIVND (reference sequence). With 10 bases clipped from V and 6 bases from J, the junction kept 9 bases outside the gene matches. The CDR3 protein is CATRAGGSLEQYF. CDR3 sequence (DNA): TGTGCCACACGAGCGGGAGGGAGTCTCGAGCAGTACTTC. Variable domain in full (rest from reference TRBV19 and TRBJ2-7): DGGITQSPKYLFRKEGQNVTLSCEQNLNHDAMYWYRQDPGQGLRLIYYSQIVNDFQKGDIAEGYSVSREKKESFPLTVTSAQKNPTAFYLCATRAGGSLEQYFGPGTRLTVT.

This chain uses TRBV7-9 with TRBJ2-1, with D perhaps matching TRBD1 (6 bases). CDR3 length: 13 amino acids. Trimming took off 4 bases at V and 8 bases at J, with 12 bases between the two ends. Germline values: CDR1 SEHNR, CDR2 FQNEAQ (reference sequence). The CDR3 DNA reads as TGTGCCAGCAGCTCACAGGGTGTCTATGAGCAGTTCTTC. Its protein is CASSSQGVYEQFF.

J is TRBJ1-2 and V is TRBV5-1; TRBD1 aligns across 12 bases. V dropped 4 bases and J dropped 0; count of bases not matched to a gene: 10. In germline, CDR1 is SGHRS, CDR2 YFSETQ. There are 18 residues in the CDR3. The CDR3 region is CASSVVWDRGRSNYGYTF. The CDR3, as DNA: TGCGCCAGCAGCGTCGTGTGGGACAGGGGGCGTTCTAACTATGGCTACACCTTC.